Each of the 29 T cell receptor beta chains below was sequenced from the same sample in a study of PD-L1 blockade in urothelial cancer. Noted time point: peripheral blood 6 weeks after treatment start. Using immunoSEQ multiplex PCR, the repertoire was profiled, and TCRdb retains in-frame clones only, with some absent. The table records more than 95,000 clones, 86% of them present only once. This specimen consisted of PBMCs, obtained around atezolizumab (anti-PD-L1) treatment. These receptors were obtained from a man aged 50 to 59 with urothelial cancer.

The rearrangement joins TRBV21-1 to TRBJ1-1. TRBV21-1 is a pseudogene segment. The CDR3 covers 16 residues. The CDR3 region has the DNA TGTGCCAGCAGCACCCCGACCGGGGAATCGGTCGTTAAAGCTTTCTTT. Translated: CASSTPTGESVVKAFF.

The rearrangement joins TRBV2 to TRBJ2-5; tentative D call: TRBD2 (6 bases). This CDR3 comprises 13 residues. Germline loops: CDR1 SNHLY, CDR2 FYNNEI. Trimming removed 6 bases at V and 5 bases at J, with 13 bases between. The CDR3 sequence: CASRRDPRETQYF. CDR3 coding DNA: TGTGCCAGCAGGCGGGACCCCCGGGAGACCCAGTACTTC. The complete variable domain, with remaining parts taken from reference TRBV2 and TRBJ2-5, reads EPEVTQTPSHQVTQMGQEVILRCVPISNHLYFYWYRQILGQKVEFLVSFYNNEISEKSEIFDDQFSVERPDGSNFTLKIRSTKLEDSAMYFCASRRDPRETQYFGPGTRLLVL.

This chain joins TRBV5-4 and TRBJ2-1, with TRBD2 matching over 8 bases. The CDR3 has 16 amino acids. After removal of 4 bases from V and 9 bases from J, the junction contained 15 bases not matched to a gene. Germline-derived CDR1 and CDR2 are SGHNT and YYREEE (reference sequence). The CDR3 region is CASSRAGTRDRGEQFF. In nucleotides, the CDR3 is TGTGCCAGCAGCCGAGCCGGGACTAGGGATAGGGGTGAGCAGTTCTTC.

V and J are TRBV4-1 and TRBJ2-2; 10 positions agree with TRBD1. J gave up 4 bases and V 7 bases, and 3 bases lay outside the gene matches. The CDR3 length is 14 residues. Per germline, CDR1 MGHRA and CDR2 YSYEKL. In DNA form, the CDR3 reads TGCGCCAGCAAAAGGGACAGGGGCACCGGGGAGCTGTTTTTT. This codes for CASKRDRGTGELFF.

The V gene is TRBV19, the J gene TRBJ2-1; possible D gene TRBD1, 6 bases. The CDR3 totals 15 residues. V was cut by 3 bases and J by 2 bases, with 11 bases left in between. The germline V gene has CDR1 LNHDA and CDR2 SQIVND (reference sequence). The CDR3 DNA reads TGTGCCAGTAGTATCGGGCAGGGGCCCTACAATGAGCAGTTCTTC. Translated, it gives CASSIGQGPYNEQFF.

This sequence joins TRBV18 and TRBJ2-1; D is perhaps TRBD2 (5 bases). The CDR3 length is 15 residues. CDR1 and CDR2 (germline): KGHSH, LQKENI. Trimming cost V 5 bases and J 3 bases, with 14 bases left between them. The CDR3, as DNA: TGTGCCAGCTCAGTCACGGAGGACGTCTACAATGAGCAGTTCTTC. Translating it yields CASSVTEDVYNEQFF.

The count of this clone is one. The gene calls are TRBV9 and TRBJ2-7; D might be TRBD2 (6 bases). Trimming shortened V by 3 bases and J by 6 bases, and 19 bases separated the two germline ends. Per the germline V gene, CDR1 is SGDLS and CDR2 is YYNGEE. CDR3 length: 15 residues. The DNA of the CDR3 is TGTGCCAGCAGCGGCCGACTAGACGGGGCGAGCGAGCAGTACTTC. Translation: CASSGRLDGASEQYF.

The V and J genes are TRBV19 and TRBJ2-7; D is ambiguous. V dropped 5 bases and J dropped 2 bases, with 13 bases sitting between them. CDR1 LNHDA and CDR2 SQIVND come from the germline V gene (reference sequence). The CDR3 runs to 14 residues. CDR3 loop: CASSSSLPTYEQYF. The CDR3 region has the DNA TGTGCCAGTAGTTCGTCCTTACCTACCTACGAGCAGTACTTC.

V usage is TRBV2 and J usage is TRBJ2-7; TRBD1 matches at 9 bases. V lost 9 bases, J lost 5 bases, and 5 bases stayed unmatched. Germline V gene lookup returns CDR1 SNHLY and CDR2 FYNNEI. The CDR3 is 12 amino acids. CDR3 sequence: CARGQGWHEQYF. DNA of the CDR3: TGTGCCAGGGGACAGGGTTGGCACGAGCAGTACTTC.

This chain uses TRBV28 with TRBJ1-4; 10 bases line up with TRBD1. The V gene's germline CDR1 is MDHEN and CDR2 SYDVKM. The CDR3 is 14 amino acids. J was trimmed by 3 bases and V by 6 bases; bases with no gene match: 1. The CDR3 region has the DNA TGTGCCAGCAGGACAGGGGGCCCTAATGAAAAACTGTTTTTT. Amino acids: CASRTGGPNEKLFF.

As DNA, the CDR3 is TGTGCCAGCAGCTTAGTCGGGAGGGAGACCCAGTACTTC. Protein: CASSLVGRETQYF. The chain couples TRBV11-2 to TRBJ2-5; TRBD2 matches 7 bases. The CDR3 runs 13 residues. With V trimmed by 1 base and J by 5 bases, 1 base remained unmatched. Germline assignment: CDR1 SGHAT and CDR2 FQNNGV.

The CDR3 nucleotides read TGTGCCAGCTCAGCGCGGCGGGAGAGTCGAGATACGCAGTATTTT. Protein sequence: CASSARRESRDTQYF. This sequence joins TRBV7-2 and TRBJ2-3; 7 nucleotides align to TRBD2. The length of the CDR3 is 15 residues. Trimming cost V 8 bases and J 5 bases; bases outside gene matches: 13. Germline CDR1 is SGHTA and CDR2 is FQGNSA.

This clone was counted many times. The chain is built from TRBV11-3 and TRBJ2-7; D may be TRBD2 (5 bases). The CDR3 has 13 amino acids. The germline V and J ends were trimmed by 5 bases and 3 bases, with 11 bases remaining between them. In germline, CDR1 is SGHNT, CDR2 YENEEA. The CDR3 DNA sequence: TGTGCCAGCAGCATTGGACTTGGCTACGAGCAGTACTTC. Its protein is CASSIGLGYEQYF.

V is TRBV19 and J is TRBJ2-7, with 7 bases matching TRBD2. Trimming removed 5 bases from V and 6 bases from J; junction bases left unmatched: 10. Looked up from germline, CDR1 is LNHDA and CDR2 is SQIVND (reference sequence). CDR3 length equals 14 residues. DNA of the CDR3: TGTGCCAGTAGTCGGGGGGTGCATCAAGGCGAGCAGTACTTC. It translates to CASSRGVHQGEQYF.

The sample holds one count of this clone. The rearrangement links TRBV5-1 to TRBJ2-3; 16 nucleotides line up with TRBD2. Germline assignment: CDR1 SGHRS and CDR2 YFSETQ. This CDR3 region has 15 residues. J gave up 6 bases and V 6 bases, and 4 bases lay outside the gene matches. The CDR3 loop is CASTGTSGRVDTQYF. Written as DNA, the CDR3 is TGCGCCAGCACCGGGACTAGCGGGAGGGTGGATACGCAGTATTTT.

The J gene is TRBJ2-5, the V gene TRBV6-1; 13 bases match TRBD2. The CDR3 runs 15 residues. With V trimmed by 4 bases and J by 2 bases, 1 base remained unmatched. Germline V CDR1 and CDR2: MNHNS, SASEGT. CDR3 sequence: CASSGGLAGQETQYF. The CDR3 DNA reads TGTGCCAGCAGTGGGGGACTAGCGGGACAAGAGACCCAGTACTTC.

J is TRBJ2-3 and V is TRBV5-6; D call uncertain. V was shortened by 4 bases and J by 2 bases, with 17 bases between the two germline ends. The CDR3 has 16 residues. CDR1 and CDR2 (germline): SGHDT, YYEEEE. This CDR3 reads CASSGILGGFTDTQYF. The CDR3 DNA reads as TGTGCCAGCAGCGGCATTCTAGGCGGTTTCACAGATACGCAGTATTTT.

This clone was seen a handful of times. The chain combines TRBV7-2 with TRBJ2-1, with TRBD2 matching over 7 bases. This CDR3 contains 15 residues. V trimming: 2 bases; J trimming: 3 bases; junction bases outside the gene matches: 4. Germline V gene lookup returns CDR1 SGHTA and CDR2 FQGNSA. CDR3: CASSLKAGLYNEQFF. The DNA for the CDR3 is TGTGCCAGCAGCTTAAAAGCGGGACTCTACAATGAGCAGTTCTTC.

This CDR3 reads CASSGGQGMVGGSTQYF. The CDR3 bases are TGTGCCAGCAGCGGGGGCCAGGGAATGGTAGGGGGATCGACCCAGTACTTC. V is TRBV5-5 and J is TRBJ2-5; tentative D call: TRBD1 (6 bases). Germline CDR1 reads SGHKS; CDR2 reads YYEKEE (reference sequence). Trimming took off 4 bases at V and 7 bases at J, with 26 bases between the two ends. This CDR3 region has 17 residues.

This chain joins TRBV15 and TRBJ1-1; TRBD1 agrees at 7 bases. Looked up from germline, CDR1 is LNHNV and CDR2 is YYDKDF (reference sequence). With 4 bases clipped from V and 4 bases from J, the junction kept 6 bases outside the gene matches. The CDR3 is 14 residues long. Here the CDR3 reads CATSKRQGPTEAFF. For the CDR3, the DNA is TGTGCCACCAGCAAGAGACAGGGTCCCACTGAAGCTTTCTTT. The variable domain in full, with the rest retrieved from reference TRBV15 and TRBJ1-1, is DAMVIQNPRYQVTQFGKPVTLSCSQTLNHNVMYWYQQKSSQAPKLLFHYYDKDFNNEADTPDNFQSRRPNTSFCFLDIRSPGLGDTAMYLCATSKRQGPTEAFFGQGTRLTVV.

CDR3 sequence reads: CASRDRGLVGELFF. The CDR3 nucleotides are TGTGCCAGCAGGGACAGGGGGCTAGTCGGGGAGCTGTTTTTT. The chain is built from TRBV28 and TRBJ2-2, with 11 bases fitting TRBD1. The V and J ends lost 6 bases and 7 bases, in that order; junction bases with no gene match: 4. Germline CDR1 and CDR2: MDHEN and SYDVKM. The length of the CDR3 is 14 residues.

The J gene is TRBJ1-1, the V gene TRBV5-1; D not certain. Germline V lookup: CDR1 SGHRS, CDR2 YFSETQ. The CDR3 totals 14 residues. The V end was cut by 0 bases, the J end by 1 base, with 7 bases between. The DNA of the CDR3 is TGCGCCAGCAGCTTGGAGCGGCCGAACACTGAAGCTTTCTTT. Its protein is CASSLERPNTEAFF.

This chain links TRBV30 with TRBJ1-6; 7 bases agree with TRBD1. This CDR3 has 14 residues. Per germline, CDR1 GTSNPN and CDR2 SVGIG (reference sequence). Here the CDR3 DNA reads TGTGCTTTAACGGTCGGGACAGAGATTTCACCCCTCCACTTT. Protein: CALTVGTEISPLHF.

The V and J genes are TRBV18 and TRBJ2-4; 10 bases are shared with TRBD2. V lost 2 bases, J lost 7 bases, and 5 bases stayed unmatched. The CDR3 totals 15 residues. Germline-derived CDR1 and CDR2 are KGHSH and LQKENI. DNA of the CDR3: TGTGCCAGCTCACCAGGGACTAGCGATTTGAACATTCAGTACTTC. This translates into CASSPGTSDLNIQYF.

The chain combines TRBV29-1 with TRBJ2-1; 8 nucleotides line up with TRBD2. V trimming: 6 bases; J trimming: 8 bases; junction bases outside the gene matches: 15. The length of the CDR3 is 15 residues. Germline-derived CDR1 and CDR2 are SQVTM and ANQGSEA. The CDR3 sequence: CSVVRGTRPFDEQFF. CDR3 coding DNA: TGCAGCGTGGTGAGAGGGACTAGGCCCTTCGATGAGCAGTTCTTC.

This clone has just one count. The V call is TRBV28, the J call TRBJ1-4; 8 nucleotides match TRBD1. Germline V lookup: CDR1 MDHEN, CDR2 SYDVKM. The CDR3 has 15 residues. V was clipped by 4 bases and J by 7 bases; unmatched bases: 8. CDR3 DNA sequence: TGTGCCAGCAGTTCGACAGGGGCCGGAGGTGAAAAACTGTTTTTT. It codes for CASSSTGAGGEKLFF.

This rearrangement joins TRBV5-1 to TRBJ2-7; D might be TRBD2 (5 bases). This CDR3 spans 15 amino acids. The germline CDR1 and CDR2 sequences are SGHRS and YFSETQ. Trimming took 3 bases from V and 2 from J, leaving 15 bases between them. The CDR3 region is CASSSSGLVTYEQYF. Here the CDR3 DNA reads TGCGCCAGCAGCTCCTCGGGGTTGGTGACCTACGAGCAGTACTTC.

The CDR3 DNA sequence: TGCGCCAGCAGCTTGGAGGGAGGGGGTAGCTATGGCTACACCTTC. Its translation: CASSLEGGGSYGYTF. The chain carries TRBV5-1 and TRBJ1-2; D is perhaps TRBD1 (6 bases). This CDR3 has 15 residues. V lost 0 bases to trimming and J lost 4 bases, with 13 bases between them. Germline CDR1 SGHRS, CDR2 YFSETQ.

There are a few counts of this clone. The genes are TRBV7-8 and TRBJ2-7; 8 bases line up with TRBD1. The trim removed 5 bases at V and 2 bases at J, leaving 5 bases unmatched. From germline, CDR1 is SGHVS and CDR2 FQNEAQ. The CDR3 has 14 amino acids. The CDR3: CASSQLQGAYEQYF. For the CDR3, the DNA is TGTGCCAGCAGCCAATTACAGGGGGCCTACGAGCAGTACTTC. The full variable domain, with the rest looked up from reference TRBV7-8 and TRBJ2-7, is GAGVSQSPRYKVAKRGQDVALRCDPISGHVSLFWYQQALGQGPEFLTYFQNEAQLDKSGLPSDRFFAERPEGSVSTLKIQRTQQEDSAVYLCASSQLQGAYEQYFGPGTRLTVT.